What follows are 18 T cell receptor beta chains derived from one specimen sequenced in a study of response to subunit inactivated influenza vaccine. Each CDR3 protein is one row after TCRdb ran MiXCR on the RT-PCR reads. The sample consists of about 570,000 distinct CDR3 sequences, roughly 12% of them appearing once. These records were also assigned to another study, of T cells expressing NK-cell markers. This second study notes: Production of TCR beta cDNA relied on 5'RACE template switching with UMIs.

Sequencing used PBMCs from blood, obtained on the day of vaccination. Every receptor here comes from a man aged 50-60 years who received an inactivated influenza vaccine.

The chain joins TRBV6-5 to TRBJ2-7; D unclear. Germline V gene data show CDR1 as MNHEY and CDR2 as SVGAGI. This CDR3 contains 15 residues. V was clipped by 1 base and J by 4 bases, with 14 bases between them. CDR3 sequence: CASSYLAPPDYEQYF. As DNA, the CDR3 is TGTGCCAGCAGTTACTTGGCCCCGCCGGATTACGAGCAGTACTTC.

The rearrangement joins TRBV7-9 to TRBJ2-7, with 8 bases fitting TRBD1. From germline, CDR1 is SEHNR and CDR2 FQNEAQ (reference sequence). This CDR3 has 16 residues. The junction had 11 bases not matched to a gene; V was cut back by 4 bases and J by 3 bases. CDR3 sequence (DNA): TGTGCCAGCAGCTCAGCACTTGGGACAGGCGACTACGAGCAGTACTTC. Amino acid sequence: CASSSALGTGDYEQYF.

The table lists this clonotype with a few counts. The chain combines TRBV5-1 with TRBJ1-4, with 7 nucleotides matching TRBD1. CDR3 length: 15 amino acids. CDR1 is SGHRS and CDR2 is YFSETQ in the germline V gene. V lost 0 bases to trimming and J lost 8 bases; unmatched junction nucleotides: 7. This chain's CDR3 is CASSLGTGAREKLFF. In nucleotides, the CDR3 is TGCGCCAGCAGCTTGGGTACAGGGGCCCGGGAAAAACTGTTTTTT.

This clonotype has a count of ten or more. The chain combines TRBV7-9 with TRBJ2-7, with D maybe TRBD2 (6 bases). The germline CDR1 and CDR2 sequences are SEHNR and FQNEAQ (reference sequence). The CDR3 totals 13 residues. Trimming took off 5 bases at V and 1 base at J, with 9 bases between the two ends. The CDR3 DNA reads as TGTGCCAGCAGCCGGGACTTATCCTACGAGCAGTACTTC. This translates into CASSRDLSYEQYF.

In this sample, this clonotype turned up a few times. The CDR3 loop is CSATKDRFNEQFF. As DNA, the CDR3 is TGCAGTGCTACCAAAGACAGGTTCAATGAGCAGTTCTTC. V and J are TRBV20-1 and TRBJ2-1; a weak D match, TRBD1 (6 bases). The length of the CDR3 is 13 residues. Germline V lookup: CDR1 DFQATT, CDR2 SNEGSKA (reference sequence). Trimming left V 4 bases short and J 6 bases short, with 13 bases between.

The sample holds a few counts of this clonotype. The chain has TRBV5-5 and TRBJ1-1; D possibly corresponds to TRBD1 (6 bases). V was shortened by 0 bases and J by 8 bases, with 14 bases between the two germline ends. The V gene's germline CDR1 is SGHKS and CDR2 YYEKEE (reference sequence). CDR3 length: 14 amino acids. CDR3 region: CASSLVPGAQEAFF. The CDR3 coding sequence is TGTGCCAGCAGCTTGGTCCCAGGGGCGCAGGAAGCTTTCTTT.

Many counts were recorded for this clonotype. Its ends do not fully match the called genes, so a read error is possible. V and J are TRBV7-7 and TRBJ2-1; 9 nucleotides match TRBD2. Germline assignment: CDR1 SSHAT and CDR2 FNYEAQ (reference sequence). CDR3 size: 15 residues. CDR3 amino acids: CASSFGLAGPNEQFF. The CDR3 bases are TGTGCTAGCAGCTTCGGCCTAGCGGGGCCTAATGAGCAGTTCTTC.

This clonotype came up a few times. This chain connects TRBV6-1 to TRBJ2-5, with D hard to call. Germline V gene lookup returns CDR1 MNHNS and CDR2 SASEGT. Trimming removed 3 bases at V and 5 bases at J, with 13 bases between. This CDR3 comprises 14 residues. The DNA of the CDR3 is TGTGCCAGCAGTGAGGGCTATAGATGGGAGACCCAGTACTTC. It yields the protein CASSEGYRWETQYF.

This clonotype was counted only a few times. The chain's CDR3 is CATREGGSNEQFF. DNA of the CDR3: TGTGCCACCAGGGAGGGGGGGTCCAATGAGCAGTTCTTC. This chain links TRBV24-1 with TRBJ2-1, with D possibly being TRBD2 (7 bases). This CDR3 spans 13 amino acids. V lost 7 bases, J lost 6 bases, and 12 bases lay in between. The germline V gene encodes CDR1 KGHDR and CDR2 SFDVKD.

The table lists this clonotype with many counts. The chain carries TRBV6-1 and TRBJ2-6, with D tentatively TRBD2 (5 bases). The CDR3 is 13 amino acids. Germline CDR1 and CDR2: MNHNS and SASEGT. V shed 4 bases and J shed 6 bases, with 7 bases lying between them. DNA of the CDR3: TGTGCCAGCAGTGCCGGGATGGCCAACGTCCTGACTTTC. Protein: CASSAGMANVLTF.

As regards this clonotype: At one boundary the junction diverges from the germline segment, which might be a read error. The chain couples TRBV6-6 to TRBJ1-4; tentative D call: TRBD1 (5 bases). Germline CDR1 is MNHNY and CDR2 is SVGAGI (reference sequence). This CDR3 contains 12 residues. CDR3 loop: CASSYEGRALLF. CDR3 nucleotide sequence: TGTGCCAGCAGTTACGAGGGGAGGGCATTACTTTTT.

This clonotype was recorded a few times. The chain combines TRBV5-1 with TRBJ2-7; TRBD1 matches 10 bases. Germline CDR1 and CDR2: SGHRS and YFSETQ. The CDR3 length is 15 residues. J gave up 4 bases and V 2 bases, and 6 bases lay outside the gene matches. This chain's CDR3 is CASSFTDRGTYEQYF. The CDR3 bases are TGCGCCAGCAGCTTCACGGACAGGGGGACTTACGAGCAGTACTTC.

V gene TRBV2 combines with J gene TRBJ1-2; D is undetermined. The CDR3 spans 14 residues. Trimming took 8 bases from V and 3 from J, leaving 16 bases between them. Looked up from germline, CDR1 is SNHLY and CDR2 is FYNNEI. CDR3 in DNA: TGTGCCAGCGGGATACGGGGAGGAGACTATGGCTACACCTTC. This gives the protein CASGIRGGDYGYTF.

This clonotype has only a few counts. The chain employs TRBV12-3 or TRBV12-4 and TRBJ2-7, with 8 bases fitting TRBD1. Unmatched junction bases numbered 4, after V lost 4 bases and J lost 2 bases. The CDR3 extends over 14 amino acids. The CDR3 nucleotides read TGTGCCAGCAGTTCTGTGGGACAGGCCTACGAGCAGTACTTC. As protein: CASSSVGQAYEQYF.

The gene calls are TRBV19 and TRBJ1-1; perhaps TRBD1 as D (6 bases). Germline loops: CDR1 LNHDA, CDR2 SQIVND (reference sequence). The V gene lost 5 bases and the J gene lost 7 bases, with 17 bases spanning the gap. The CDR3 length is 14 residues. CDR3 residues: CASSPGQRGGEAFF. The CDR3 nucleotides are TGTGCCAGTAGTCCAGGGCAACGAGGGGGTGAAGCTTTCTTT.

The gene calls are TRBV24-1 and TRBJ2-3, with TRBD1 matching 11 bases. Germline V gene lookup returns CDR1 KGHDR and CDR2 SFDVKD. The CDR3 is 15 residues long. After removal of 6 bases from V and 5 bases from J, the junction contained 6 bases not matched to a gene. The CDR3 reads CATSLGQGARDTQYF. The CDR3 DNA follows: TGTGCCACCAGTCTCGGACAGGGGGCAAGAGATACGCAGTATTTT.

This chain uses TRBV12-3 or TRBV12-4 with TRBJ1-5, with TRBD1 as a possible D gene (6 bases). The length of the CDR3 is 14 residues. V was shortened by 8 bases and J by 5 bases, with 16 bases between the two germline ends. The CDR3 sequence: CASDRTASYQPQHF. The CDR3 bases are TGTGCCAGCGATCGGACAGCCTCTTATCAGCCCCAGCATTTT.

The rearrangement joins TRBV18 to TRBJ2-5; possibly TRBD2 for D (6 bases). The length of the CDR3 is 16 residues. V was trimmed by 1 base and J by 0 bases, leaving 12 bases between them. The germline gives CDR1 KGHSH, CDR2 LQKENI. The CDR3 region is CASSPRAGNNQETQYF. CDR3 DNA: TGTGCCAGCTCACCACGGGCGGGGAATAACCAAGAGACCCAGTACTTC.